This TCR beta chain was identified during a study of T-cell reconstitution after alpha-beta-depleted transplantation in children. Construction of the TCRbeta library involved unique molecular identifiers. TCRdb re-called the PCR reads with MiXCR, one entry per CDR3 protein. The profile shows 200,000 to 250,000 distinct CDR3 sequences, around 12% of them singletons. This clonotype has just a few counts. The CDR3 is made up of 15 amino acids. CDR1 and CDR2 from the germline V gene are SGHDT and YYEEEE. V lost 1 base and J lost 1, with 12 bases in between. The V and J genes are TRBV5-6 and TRBJ2-7; D is undetermined. The sequencing here drew on PBMCs from the stem cell graft donor, taken from the stem cell graft. The TCR was taken from a human donor who donated a stem cell graft to a child with acute lymphoblastic leukemia. The CDR3 nucleotides are TGTGCCAGCAGCTTGTGGGGAAGCCCGTCCTACGAGCAGTACTTC. As protein: CASSLWGSPSYEQYF.